What follows are 2 T cell receptor beta chains derived from one specimen sequenced in a study of vaccination and CD4 T cells after COVID-19. Oncomine TCR Beta short-read sequencing was applied to DNA from cultured CD4+ T cells. One entry per CDR3 protein results from TCRdb running MiXCR on the PCR reads. The sample consists of some 26,000 distinct CDR3 sequences, 40% to 45% of them appearing once. These receptors have no identified antigens. Specified time point: late sampling 161 to 241 days after vaccination in three convalescent patients. Treatment here: approximately 11-day PBMC culture with coronavirus spike peptide pools or control peptides (ViraFEST assay). The source was CD4+ T cells from blood, cultured in vitro, collected about 7 months after SARS-CoV-2 vaccination. Every receptor here comes from a human donor who had recovered from COVID-19.

The chain joins TRBV20-1 to TRBJ1-2; D not certain. Germline CDR1 is DFQATT and CDR2 is SNEGSKA (reference sequence). The CDR3 loop spans 14 amino acids. The V end lost 2 bases, the J end lost 1 base, and 11 bases lay between the germline ends. The chain's CDR3 is CSARRQLLNYGYTF. For the CDR3, the DNA is TGCAGTGCTAGACGCCAACTACTTAACTATGGCTACACCTTC.

The J gene is TRBJ2-5, the V gene TRBV6-1; no clear D gene. The germline V gene encodes CDR1 MNHNS and CDR2 SASEGT. This CDR3 region has 14 residues. Trimming shortened V by 1 base and J by 12 bases, and 18 bases separated the two germline ends. The CDR3: CASSEVAAEDREYF. The CDR3 DNA sequence: TGTGCCAGCAGTGAAGTCGCAGCCGAGGATCGGGAGTACTTC.